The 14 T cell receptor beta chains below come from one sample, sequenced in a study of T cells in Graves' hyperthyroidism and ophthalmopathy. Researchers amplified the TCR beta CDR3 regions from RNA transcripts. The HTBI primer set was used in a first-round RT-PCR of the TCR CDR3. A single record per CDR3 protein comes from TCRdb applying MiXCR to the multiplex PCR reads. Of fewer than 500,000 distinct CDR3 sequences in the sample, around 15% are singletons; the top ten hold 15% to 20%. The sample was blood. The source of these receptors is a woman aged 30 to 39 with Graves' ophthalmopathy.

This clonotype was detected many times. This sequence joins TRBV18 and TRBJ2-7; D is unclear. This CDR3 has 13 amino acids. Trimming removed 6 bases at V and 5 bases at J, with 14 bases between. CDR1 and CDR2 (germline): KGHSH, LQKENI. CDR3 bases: TGTGCCAGCTCCCCATCGCGCGGCCACGAGCAGTACTTC. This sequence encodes CASSPSRGHEQYF.

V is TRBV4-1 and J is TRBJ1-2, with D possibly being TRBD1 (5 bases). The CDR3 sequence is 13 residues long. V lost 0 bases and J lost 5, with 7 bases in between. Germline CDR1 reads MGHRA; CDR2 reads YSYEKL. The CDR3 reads CASSQEDNYGYTF. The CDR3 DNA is TGCGCCAGCAGCCAAGAGGACAATTATGGCTACACCTTC.

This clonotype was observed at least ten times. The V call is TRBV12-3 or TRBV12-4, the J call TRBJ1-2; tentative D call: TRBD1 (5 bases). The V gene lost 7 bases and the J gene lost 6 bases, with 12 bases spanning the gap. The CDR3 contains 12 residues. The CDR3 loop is CASTLGGDGYTF. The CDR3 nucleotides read TGTGCCAGCACCCTGGGGGGAGATGGCTACACCTTC.

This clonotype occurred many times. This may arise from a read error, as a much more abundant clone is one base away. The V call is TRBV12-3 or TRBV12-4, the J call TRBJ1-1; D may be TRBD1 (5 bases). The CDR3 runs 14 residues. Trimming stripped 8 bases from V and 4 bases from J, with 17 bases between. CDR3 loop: CASVRGLLSTEAFF. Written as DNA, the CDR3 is TGTGCCAGCGTTCGGGGCTTATTGAGCACTGAAGCTTTCTTT.

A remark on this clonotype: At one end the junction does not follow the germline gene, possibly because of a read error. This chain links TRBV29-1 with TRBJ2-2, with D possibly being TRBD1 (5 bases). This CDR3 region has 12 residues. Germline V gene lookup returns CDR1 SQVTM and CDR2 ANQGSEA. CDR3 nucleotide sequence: TGCGGCGTTGGTAGGGGCACCGGGGAGCTGTTTTTT. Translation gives CGVGRGTGELFF.

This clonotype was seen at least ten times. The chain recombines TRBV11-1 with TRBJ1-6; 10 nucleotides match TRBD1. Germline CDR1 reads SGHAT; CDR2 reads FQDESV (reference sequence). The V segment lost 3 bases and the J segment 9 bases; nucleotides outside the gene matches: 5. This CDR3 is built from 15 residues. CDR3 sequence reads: CASSLVGTGVSPLHF. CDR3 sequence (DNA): TGTGCCAGCAGCTTGGTCGGGACAGGGGTTTCACCCCTCCACTTT.

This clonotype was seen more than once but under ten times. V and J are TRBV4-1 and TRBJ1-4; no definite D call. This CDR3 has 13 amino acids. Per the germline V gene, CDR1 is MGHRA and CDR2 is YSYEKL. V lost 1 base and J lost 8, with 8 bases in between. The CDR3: CASSQGTEEKLFF. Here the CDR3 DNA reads TGCGCCAGCAGCCAAGGGACGGAGGAAAAACTGTTTTTT.

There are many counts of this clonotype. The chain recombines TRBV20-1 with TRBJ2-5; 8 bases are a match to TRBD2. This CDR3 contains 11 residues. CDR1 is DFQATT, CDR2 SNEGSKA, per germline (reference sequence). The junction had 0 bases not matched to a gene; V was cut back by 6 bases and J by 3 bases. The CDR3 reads CSATSEETQYF. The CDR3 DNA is TGCAGTGCGACTAGCGAAGAGACCCAGTACTTC.

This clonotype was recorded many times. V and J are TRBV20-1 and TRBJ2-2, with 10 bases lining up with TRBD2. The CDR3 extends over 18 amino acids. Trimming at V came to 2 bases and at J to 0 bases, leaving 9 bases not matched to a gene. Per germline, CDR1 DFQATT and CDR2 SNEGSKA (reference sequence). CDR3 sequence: CSARHQSGGVSNTGELFF. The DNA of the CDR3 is TGCAGTGCTAGACATCAGAGCGGGGGGGTCTCGAACACCGGGGAGCTGTTTTTT.

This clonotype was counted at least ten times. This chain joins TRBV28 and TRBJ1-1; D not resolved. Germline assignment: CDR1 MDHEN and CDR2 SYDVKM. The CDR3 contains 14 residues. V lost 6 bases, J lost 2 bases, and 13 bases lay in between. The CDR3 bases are TGTGCCAGCAGCTCGGTCCTAGTCAACACTGAAGCTTTCTTT. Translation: CASSSVLVNTEAFF.

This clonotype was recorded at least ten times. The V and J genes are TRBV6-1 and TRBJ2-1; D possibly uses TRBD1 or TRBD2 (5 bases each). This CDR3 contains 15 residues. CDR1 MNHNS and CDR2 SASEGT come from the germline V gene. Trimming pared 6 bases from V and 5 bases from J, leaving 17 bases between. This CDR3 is CASRRGPWGNNEQFF. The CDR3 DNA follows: TGTGCCAGCAGACGGGGACCCTGGGGTAACAATGAGCAGTTCTTC.

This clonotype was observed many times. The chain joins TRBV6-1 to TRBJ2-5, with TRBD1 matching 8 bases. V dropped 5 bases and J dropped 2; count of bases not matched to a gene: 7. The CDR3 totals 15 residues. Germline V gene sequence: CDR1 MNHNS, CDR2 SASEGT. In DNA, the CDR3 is TGTGCCAGCAGTTCTCGGACAGGGCTGCAAGAGACCCAGTACTTC. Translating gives CASSSRTGLQETQYF.

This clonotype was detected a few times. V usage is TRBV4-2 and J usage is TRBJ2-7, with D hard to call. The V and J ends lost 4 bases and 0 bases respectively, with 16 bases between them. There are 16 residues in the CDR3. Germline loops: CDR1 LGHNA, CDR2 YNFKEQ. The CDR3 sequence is CASSRDPIPHSYEQYF. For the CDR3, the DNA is TGTGCCAGCAGCCGCGACCCGATCCCACACTCCTACGAGCAGTACTTC.

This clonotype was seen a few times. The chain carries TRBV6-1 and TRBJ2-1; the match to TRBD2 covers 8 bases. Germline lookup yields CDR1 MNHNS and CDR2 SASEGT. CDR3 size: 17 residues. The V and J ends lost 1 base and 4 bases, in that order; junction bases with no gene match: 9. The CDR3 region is CASSEVLGLGGYNEQFF. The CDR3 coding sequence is TGTGCCAGCAGTGAAGTCCTGGGACTAGGAGGGTACAATGAGCAGTTCTTC.